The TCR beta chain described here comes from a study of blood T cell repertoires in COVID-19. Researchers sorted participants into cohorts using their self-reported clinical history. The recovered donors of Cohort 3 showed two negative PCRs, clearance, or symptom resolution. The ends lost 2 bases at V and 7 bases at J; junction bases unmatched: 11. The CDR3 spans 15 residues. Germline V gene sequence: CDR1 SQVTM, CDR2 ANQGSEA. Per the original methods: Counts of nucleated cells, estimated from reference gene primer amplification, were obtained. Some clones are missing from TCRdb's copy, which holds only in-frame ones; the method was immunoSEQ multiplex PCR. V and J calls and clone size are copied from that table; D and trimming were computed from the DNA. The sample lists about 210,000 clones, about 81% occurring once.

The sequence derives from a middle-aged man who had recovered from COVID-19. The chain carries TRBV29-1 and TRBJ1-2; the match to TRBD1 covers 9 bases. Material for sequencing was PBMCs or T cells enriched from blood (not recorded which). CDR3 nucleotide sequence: TGCAGCGTTGAACCCGCCCGAACAGGGGGCGGTGGCTACACCTTC. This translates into CSVEPARTGGGGYTF.